This is a list of T cell receptor beta chains from one sample in a study of human T cells and chemical hapten exposure. TCRdb reprocessed the RACE reads via MiXCR and lists one record per CDR3 protein. The table records tens of thousands of distinct CDR3 sequences, 9.5% to 15% of them present only once. Source: whole blood, taken in connection with sensitization to the hapten diphenylcyclopropenone (DPC). The receptor source for this set is a woman aged 30 to 39 with alopecia areata. Some clones in this sample may be carry-over from other donors' samples. Both conserved end residues are part of each CDR3. The D gene is left open where the match is weak. Size is stated for part of the rows, as once, few or many counts, or as a class when the clone is expanded.

d_gene,v_gene,j_gene,abundance,CDR3nt,CDR3aa
-,TRBV9,TRBJ1-2,many,TGTGCCAGCAAGTCAAGAGATTCCCCCTATGGCTACACCTTC,CASKSRDSPYGYTF
TRBD2,TRBV14,TRBJ2-4,many,TGTGCCAGCAGCCAACGAGCGGGAGGGTCCAAAAACATTCAGTACTTC,CASSQRAGGSKNIQYF
-,TRBV28,TRBJ2-3,few,TGTGCCAGCAGCCTCCGGCGTGAGGTGGGCACAGATACGCAGTATTTT,CASSLRREVGTDTQYF
TRBD1,TRBV2,TRBJ1-2,many,TGTGCCAGCAGTGGACAGGGGGCTGATGGCTACACCTTC,CASSGQGADGYTF
TRBD2,TRBV6-2/TRBV6-3,TRBJ2-1,-,TGTGCCAGCAGTTATTCATCGGACCGAATAGCGGGAGTGCAGGGTGAGCAGTTCTTC,CASSYSSDRIAGVQGEQFF
-,TRBV7-9,TRBJ2-1,-,TGTGCCAGCAGCTTAGATGCCGAGCAGTTCTTC,CASSLDAEQFF
-,TRBV6-5,TRBJ1-5,many,TGTGCCAGCAGTCCTTATAGGGGCAATCAGCCCCAGCATTTT,CASSPYRGNQPQHF
-,TRBV20-1,TRBJ1-5,-,TGCAGTGCTGCCCAGGCCCGGAGGGATCAGCCCCAGCATTTT,CSAAQARRDQPQHF
TRBD1,TRBV27,TRBJ2-1,-,TGTGCCAGCAGTAAGATACAGGGGTCCAATGAGCAGTTCTTC,CASSKIQGSNEQFF
-,TRBV15,TRBJ1-5,-,TGTGCCACCAGCAGAGATGTCGGGCCCCAGCATTTT,CATSRDVGPQHF
TRBD1,TRBV4-3,TRBJ1-5,many,TGCGCCAGCAGCCAAGATCCCACAGGGGGCAGCCAGCCCCAGCATTTT,CASSQDPTGGSQPQHF
TRBD1,TRBV20-1,TRBJ2-1,-,TGCAGTGCTAGAACGCCGGGACAGAGGCAGTTCTTC,CSARTPGQRQFF
-,TRBV19,TRBJ1-1,many,TGTGCCAGTAGTACAGGAGGGGGTTTCACTGAAGCTTTCTTT,CASSTGGGFTEAFF
-,TRBV6-2/TRBV6-3,TRBJ2-7,many,TGTGCCAGCAGTTACAGAAACCCCTCCTACGAGCAGTACTTC,CASSYRNPSYEQYF
TRBD1,TRBV12-3/TRBV12-4,TRBJ1-5,-,TGTGCCAGCAGACTACAGGGGGCCAGCAATCAGCCCCAGCATTTT,CASRLQGASNQPQHF
-,TRBV28,TRBJ2-7,many,TGTGCCAGCATTTCTCTACCTTACTACGAGCAGTACTTC,CASISLPYYEQYF
TRBD2,TRBV6-2/TRBV6-3,TRBJ2-5,-,TGTGCCAGCAGAGGGACTACTCGGGGGACCCAGTACTTC,CASRGTTRGTQYF
TRBD1,TRBV7-2,TRBJ2-3,-,TGTGCCAGCAGCGTCGGGACAGGGGGCGCATTAGATACGCAGTATTTT,CASSVGTGGALDTQYF
TRBD2,TRBV29-1,TRBJ2-1,few,TGCAGCGTTGTCTCTGAACTAGCGACTAATGAGCAGTTCTTC,CSVVSELATNEQFF
-,TRBV28,TRBJ2-3,few,TGTGCCAGCCGGGTGCAGGCAGACCTCAGGCAGTATTTT,CASRVQADLRQYF
-,TRBV30,TRBJ2-1,few,TGTGCCTGGACGGACCTTCCCTCCTACAATGAGCAGTTCTTC,CAWTDLPSYNEQFF
-,TRBV12-5,TRBJ1-1,few,TGTGCTAGTGGTTCCCTCCAGGGGAGGAACACTGAAGCTTTCTTT,CASGSLQGRNTEAFF
-,TRBV7-2,TRBJ2-3,few,TGTGCCAGCAGCTCCCCGGGTTCCACAGATACGCAGTATTTT,CASSSPGSTDTQYF
TRBD1,TRBV2,TRBJ2-7,-,TGTGCCAGCAGTGGAAGCGGGACAGGGGCCTACTTC,CASSGSGTGAYF
-,TRBV7-9,TRBJ2-4,few,TGTGCCAGCAGCAACTTTGGGTTGGAGGACCTGAGGAACATTCAGTACTTC,CASSNFGLEDLRNIQYF
-,TRBV20-1,TRBJ2-1,many,TGCAGTGCTAGTATGCCGACGCGGAATGAGCAGTTCTTC,CSASMPTRNEQFF
TRBD1,TRBV20-1,TRBJ2-6,many,TGCAGTGCTAGAGTACAGGGGGCGAGGGGCTCTGGGGCCAACGTCCTGACTTTC,CSARVQGARGSGANVLTF